The rows below give T cell receptor beta chains drawn from one sample of a study of T cell responses to AZD1222 COVID-19 vaccine. The protocol was immunoSEQ multiplex PCR, while the TCRdb copy is restricted to in-frame clones and leaves out a portion. This table has roughly 25,000 clones, about 88% appearing once. The sequenced sample was peripheral blood, obtained 28 days after the second AZD1222 dose. Receptors originate from an adult who received the AZD1222 COVID-19 vaccine. Both conserved end residues are part of each CDR3. Rows give clone size only sometimes, using once, few, many, or a class for an expanded clone.

few,TRBV25-1,CASSETGLNEQFF
few,TRBV15,CATSRQTGGSEQYF
-,TRBV4-1,CASSQGLAQETQYF
-,TRBV11-1,CASSLNRGLDNSPLHF
once,TRBV14,CASSPQQGAGCGYTF
-,TRBV30,CAWSFASGQYNEQFF
-,TRBV19,CASSRDRAGATNEKLFF
few,TRBV12-3/TRBV12-4,CASSSVTAEAFF
-,TRBV4-2,CASSQTDRVGQPQHF
few,TRBV6-5,CASSPTGAVYYGYTF
-,TRBV19,CASSTPAGADTQYF
-,TRBV11-2,CASTRNYMGDTGELFF
-,TRBV7-2,CASSLLRGRIRNSPLHF
-,TRBV28,CAWAGYSYEQYF
-,TRBV25-1,CASSDPNRGAGYGYTF
once,TRBV7-9,CASSLDGGTEAFF
-,TRBV29-1,CSVRTGATSGNTIYF
-,TRBV5-4,CASSDRQQGASGYTF
-,TRBV30,CAWSFTPGTSEQYF
-,TRBV10-3,CAISRGELNTEAFF
-,TRBV11-2,CASSWGNRNEKLFF
-,TRBV29-1,CSVPRTGTTGELFF
few,TRBV2,CASSANHREKLFF
once,TRBV7-9,CASSFQGAPLYEQYF
-,TRBV20-1,CSASMARGPTDTQYF
-,TRBV6-5,CASSYSVIATNEKLFF
-,TRBV28,CASSSIYRYEQYF
-,TRBV5-1,CASSPGSGSYEQYF
-,TRBV6-1,CASSVPPIVAGTHEAFF
-,TRBV12-3/TRBV12-4,CASSLAENQPQHF
once,TRBV19,CASSIERQGTRQHF
-,TRBV10-3,CAISVQGGYEQYF
-,TRBV5-1,CASRQILGQANSPLHF
-,TRBV30,CAWRAGGLNYGYTF
-,TRBV5-1,CASSRVGTTNTGELFF
-,TRBV7-3,CASSPRRAGNTGELFF
-,TRBV3-1/TRBV3-2,CASSLLGDEQYF
-,TRBV6-6,CASSRGGASYEQYF
-,TRBV7-9,CASRGPNTEAFF
once,TRBV7-2,CASSEAADTQYF
-,TRBV28,CASSLGLYEQYF
-,TRBV4-1,CASSQQSGQGSDTQYF
-,TRBV6-4,CASTPTTPQKGFNSPLHF
-,TRBV9,CASSVGSHQNIYEQYF
few,TRBV4-1,CASSQDERATGGYNEQFF
-,TRBV11-1,CASSQTPSSYEQYF
-,TRBV12-3/TRBV12-4,CASSLRRTGELFF